This paragraph reports one T cell receptor (beta chain). The antigen remains unidentified. TCRdb fed the reads into MiXCR, producing one record per CDR3 protein. The sample shows 250,000 to 400,000 distinct CDR3 sequences, 20% to 30% of them seen only once. This record belongs to a study of T cell repertoires in cytomegalovirus infection. On the study more broadly: The authors used CMV epitopes that were HLA-C-restricted (recently identified) and HLA-B-restricted (well studied).

Study results and caveats: In two of eight donors, the top clonotype was HLA-C-restricted CMV-specific. Pooled public TCR beta family frequency picked out CMV carriers with the relevant HLA.

V lost 5 bases to trimming and J lost 4 bases, with 14 bases between them. There are 15 residues in the CDR3. This receptor was taken from a human donor in good health (CMV status not recorded). Some clones in this sample may be carry-over from other donors' samples. This specimen consisted of cultured PBMCs, obtained from culture after CMV antigen stimulation. The V and J genes are TRBV12-3 or TRBV12-4 and TRBJ2-2, with D maybe TRBD1 (6 bases). CDR3 nucleotides: TGTGCCAGCAGTCCACAGGGTTGGGGCACCGGGGAGCTGTTTTTT. Translating it yields CASSPQGWGTGELFF.